Listed here is a single T cell receptor (beta chain). This sample is drawn from a study of technical replicates of blood from a handful of donors. The CDR3 consists of 15 residues. After removal of 3 bases from V and 2 bases from J, the junction contained 4 bases not matched to a gene. CDR1 and CDR2 (germline): SGDLS, YYNGEE. The assay was immunoSEQ multiplex PCR, and TCRdb's table has in-frame clones only and misses some. The repertoire holds around 70,000 clones, with approximately 95% as singletons. Material: T cells isolated from PBMCs. The V and J genes are TRBV9 and TRBJ1-4; 7 bases agree with TRBD1. This receptor was identified in a human donor in good health. The CDR3 sequence is CASSATGATNEKLFF. CDR3 sequence (DNA): TGTGCCAGCAGCGCAACAGGGGCGACTAATGAAAAACTGTTTTTT.